A selection of T cell receptor beta chains follows, all from one sample in a study of T-cell reconstitution after alpha-beta-depleted transplantation in children. TCRdb redid the calling of the PCR reads with MiXCR, one entry per CDR3 protein. Among over 90,000 distinct CDR3 sequences, approximately 6% were seen once, and the ten largest hold 6.1%. The source was PBMCs, mostly from graft donor cells, collected 60 days after TCRalphabeta/CD19-depleted stem cell transplant. Receptors originate from a female patient aged 2-9 years who had a stem cell transplant for Fanconi anemia, so the T cells may come from the graft donor. CDR3s include the opening cysteine and the closing phenylalanine or tryptophan. The D gene is left open where the match is weak. Only some rows state a clone size, as once, few, many or a class for expanded clones.

CASSRDRDNEQFF | TGCGCCAGCAGTCGTGACAGAGACAATGAGCAGTTCTTC | TRBV5-1 | - | TRBJ2-1 | many
CASSTVRTSGSDTQYF | TGTGCCAGCAGTACCGTTCGGACTAGCGGGTCAGATACGCAGTATTTT | TRBV28 | TRBD2 | TRBJ2-3 | many
CASSQDPGGTADTQYF | TGTGCCAGCAGCCAAGATCCGGGCGGGACGGCAGATACGCAGTATTTT | TRBV4-2 | - | TRBJ2-3 | few
CASSPRGAGANTGELFF | TGTGCCAGCTCACCCCGGGGAGCGGGGGCGAACACCGGGGAGCTGTTTTTT | TRBV18 | TRBD2 | TRBJ2-2 | few
CASSVGAGGLYEQYF | TGTGCCAGCAGCGTAGGGGCGGGGGGGCTCTACGAGCAGTACTTC | TRBV9 | TRBD2 | TRBJ2-7 | many
CSVERFIESYGYTF | TGCAGCGTTGAAAGGTTTATCGAGTCCTATGGCTACACCTTC | TRBV29-1 | - | TRBJ1-2 | many
CASSLDVGGGYGYTF | TGTGCCAGCAGTTTAGATGTAGGGGGAGGCTATGGCTACACCTTC | TRBV12-3/TRBV12-4 | - | TRBJ1-2 | many
CASSVVGGIQYF | TGTGCCAGCAGCGTTGTCGGGGGCATTCAGTACTTC | TRBV7-3 | - | TRBJ2-4 | -
CASRAPRGLVLNEQFF | TGTGCCAGCAGAGCCCCCCGGGGACTAGTCCTTAATGAGCAGTTCTTC | TRBV28 | TRBD2 | TRBJ2-1 | many
CASSPLTRDTQYF | TGTGCCAGCAGCCCGCTGACTAGAGATACGCAGTATTTT | TRBV7-7 | - | TRBJ2-3 | -
CSARTGGDGYTF | TGCAGTGCTAGGACAGGGGGGGATGGCTACACCTTC | TRBV20-1 | TRBD1 | TRBJ1-2 | -
CASSLIDQPQHF | TGTGCCAGCAGCTTAATAGATCAGCCCCAGCATTTT | TRBV7-9 | - | TRBJ1-5 | few
CASSLEAGNQETQYF | TGTGCCAGCAGTTTGGAAGCGGGGAATCAAGAGACCCAGTACTTC | TRBV27 | TRBD2 | TRBJ2-5 | many
CASSGVRQGIRSLEQFF | TGTGCCAGCAGTGGGGTTCGACAGGGGATCCGGAGCCTTGAGCAGTTCTTC | TRBV25-1 | TRBD1 | TRBJ2-1 | many
CASSEGAGGPDLYGYTF | TGTGCCAGCAGTGAAGGGGCAGGGGGTCCTGATCTCTATGGCTACACCTTC | TRBV6-1 | TRBD1 | TRBJ1-2 | few
CASSLGLSQETQYF | TGTGCCAGCAGCTTAGGGCTCTCACAAGAGACCCAGTACTTC | TRBV7-9 | - | TRBJ2-5 | many
CSARYSSYNEQFF | TGCAGTGCTAGATACAGCTCCTACAATGAGCAGTTCTTC | TRBV20-1 | - | TRBJ2-1 | many
CSARTGSYGYTF | TGCAGTGCGCGGACAGGGTCTTATGGCTACACCTTC | TRBV20-1 | TRBD1 | TRBJ1-2 | many
CASSLGQTSSTQYF | TGCGCCAGCAGCTTGGGACAGACCTCTAGTACGCAGTATTTT | TRBV5-1 | - | TRBJ2-3 | -
CASSSPSASSYNEQFF | TGTGCCAGCAGTTCCCCCTCGGCTAGCTCCTACAATGAGCAGTTCTTC | TRBV28 | - | TRBJ2-1 | few
CASSTATGTYEQYF | TGTGCCAGCAGTACCGCGACAGGAACCTACGAGCAGTACTTC | TRBV27 | - | TRBJ2-7 | many
CASSVASGGVGETQYF | TGTGCCAGCAGCGTAGCTAGCGGGGGGGTGGGAGAGACCCAGTACTTC | TRBV9 | TRBD2 | TRBJ2-5 | many
CASSLPIRSGWETQYF | TGTGCCAGCAGCCTCCCTATAAGGTCAGGGTGGGAGACCCAGTACTTC | TRBV28 | - | TRBJ2-5 | few
CASSGDSYEQYF | TGTGCCAGCAGTGGGGACTCCTACGAGCAGTACTTC | TRBV27 | - | TRBJ2-7 | few
CASNILWTGNTGELFF | TGTGCCAGCAACATCCTATGGACGGGGAACACCGGGGAGCTGTTTTTT | TRBV12-3/TRBV12-4 | - | TRBJ2-2 | many
CASSLLLAGGVSYNEQFF | TGCGCCAGCAGCTTGTTACTAGCGGGGGGCGTCTCCTACAATGAGCAGTTCTTC | TRBV5-1 | TRBD2 | TRBJ2-1 | few
CASSLVFSGSVTGELFF | TGTGCCAGCAGCTTAGTTTTCTCCGGGAGCGTCACCGGGGAGCTGTTTTTT | TRBV7-8 | - | TRBJ2-2 | many
CASSFLLTDTGELFF | TGTGCCAGCAGTTTCCTCCTGACAGACACCGGGGAGCTGTTTTTT | TRBV6-5 | - | TRBJ2-2 | -
CASSFLGDMLGGYTF | TGTGCCAGCAGCTTTTTGGGGGATATGCTGGGCGGCTACACCTTC | TRBV5-4 | - | TRBJ1-2 | few
CAGYYTGELFF | TGTGCCGGTTACTACACCGGGGAGCTGTTTTTT | TRBV9 | - | TRBJ2-2 | few
CSARDRGRYTGELFF | TGCAGTGCTAGAGACAGGGGGCGTTACACCGGGGAGCTGTTTTTT | TRBV20-1 | TRBD1 | TRBJ2-2 | few
CASSVNGDRNPYNEQFF | TGTGCCAGCAGTGTAAACGGGGACAGGAACCCCTACAATGAGCAGTTCTTC | TRBV25-1 | TRBD1 | TRBJ2-1 | -
CASSRPENTGELFF | TGCGCCAGCAGTCGTCCGGAGAACACCGGGGAGCTGTTTTTT | TRBV23-1 | - | TRBJ2-2 | -
CASSQELAGGGDTQYF | TGTGCCAGCAGCCAAGAGCTAGCGGGAGGGGGTGATACGCAGTATTTT | TRBV4-2 | TRBD2 | TRBJ2-3 | -
CASSQDRGQGAYEQYF | TGCGCCAGCAGCCAAGACCGCGGACAGGGGGCCTACGAGCAGTACTTC | TRBV4-1 | TRBD1 | TRBJ2-7 | many
CASSSPGSGNQPQHF | TGTGCCAGCAGTTCGCCTGGTTCGGGCAATCAGCCCCAGCATTTT | TRBV28 | - | TRBJ1-5 | many
CAIRKMLQGANTGELFF | TGTGCCATTCGAAAAATGCTACAGGGGGCGAACACCGGGGAGCTGTTTTTT | TRBV10-3 | TRBD1 | TRBJ2-2 | few
CSAGTGVGTGELFF | TGCAGCGCCGGGACAGGGGTGGGCACCGGGGAGCTGTTTTTT | TRBV29-1 | TRBD1 | TRBJ2-2 | many
CASSDASGATYEQYF | TGTGCCAGCAGCGACGCGTCGGGAGCCACCTACGAGCAGTACTTC | TRBV6-1 | - | TRBJ2-7 | many
CASSEGSGVENEQFF | TGTGCCAGCAGTGAAGGGTCGGGAGTCGAAAATGAGCAGTTCTTC | TRBV6-1 | - | TRBJ2-1 | many
CASNVLRDAEQFF | TGTGCCAGTAACGTCCTACGGGATGCTGAGCAGTTCTTC | TRBV7-9 | - | TRBJ2-1 | many
CASSLAVDDTQYF | TGCGCCAGCAGCTTGGCCGTCGATGATACGCAGTATTTT | TRBV5-1 | - | TRBJ2-3 | many
CASSPSSGRDIQYF | TGTGCCAGCAGTCCATCTAGCGGGAGGGACATTCAGTACTTC | TRBV27 | TRBD2 | TRBJ2-4 | many
CASTHQREGPFTDTQYF | TGCGCCAGCACCCATCAGCGGGAGGGCCCTTTCACAGATACGCAGTATTTT | TRBV5-1 | TRBD2 | TRBJ2-3 | -
CASSQEVGVTYEQYF | TGTGCCAGCAGCCAAGAGGTGGGGGTAACCTACGAGCAGTACTTC | TRBV3-1 | - | TRBJ2-7 | many
CAGSPRTAYGYTF | TGTGCCGGATCCCCCCGGACGGCCTATGGCTACACCTTC | TRBV7-9 | - | TRBJ1-2 | -